Given below is one T cell receptor (beta chain) in context. The data derive from a study of control samples from healthy donors and cancer patients. The CDR3 has 15 residues. The V and J ends lost 3 bases and 5 bases respectively, with 16 bases between them. CDR1 and CDR2 from the germline V gene are SEHNR and FQNEAQ (reference sequence). Data came from immunoSEQ multiplex PCR; TCRdb stores just in-frame clones and leaves some out. The sample lists 150,000 to 160,000 clones; just under 95% were seen once. The sequenced sample consisted of blood. The J gene is TRBJ1-2, the V gene TRBV7-9, with a tentative D call TRBD1 (6 bases). This receptor was obtained from a middle-aged man in good health. The CDR3 here is CASSFGGTRSYGYTF. The CDR3 bases are TGTGCCAGCAGCTTCGGGGGCACCCGGTCATATGGCTACACCTTC.